The 24 T cell receptor beta chains presented below share a single source sample, sequenced in a study of shared clonotypes between healthy human individuals. This table comes from immunoSEQ multiplex PCR, and its TCRdb copy is limited to in-frame clones, with some not included. Of more than 900,000 clones listed, 70% to 80% were seen once; the top ten hold 0.6% to 0.75%. The sequencing sample was made of memory CD4+ T cells from PBMCs. Subset noted: CD45RA-negative fraction. These receptors originate from a man between 18 and 35 years old in good health. Some clones in this sample may be carry-over from other donors' samples.

This clone was found once. V usage is TRBV18 and J usage is TRBJ2-1; TRBD2 matches at 12 bases. With V trimmed by 2 bases and J by 8 bases, 4 bases remained unmatched. There are 15 residues in the CDR3. The germline V gene has CDR1 KGHSH and CDR2 LQKENI. Written as DNA, the CDR3 is TGTGCCAGCTCACCAGGCGCTAGCGGGAGGGATGAGCAGTTCTTC. Translated: CASSPGASGRDEQFF.

This clone was counted only a few times. The chain links TRBV4-3 to TRBJ2-1; 8 nucleotides align to TRBD1. Trimming at V came to 4 bases and at J to 6 bases, leaving 11 bases not matched to a gene. There are 16 residues in the CDR3. Germline V gene lookup returns CDR1 LGHNA and CDR2 YSLEER. Here the CDR3 reads CASSLEATGGSNEQFF. The CDR3 region has the DNA TGCGCCAGCAGCCTAGAGGCCACAGGGGGGAGCAATGAGCAGTTCTTC.

The chain employs TRBV5-1 and TRBJ2-5; maybe TRBD2 (5 bases). From germline, CDR1 is SGHRS and CDR2 YFSETQ. V lost 1 base, J lost 0 bases, and 13 bases lay in between. CDR3 length: 16 amino acids. In nucleotides, the CDR3 is TGCGCCAGCAGCTTGTCCTCTGGAGGCTACCAAGAGACCCAGTACTTC. It encodes CASSLSSGGYQETQYF.

This chain uses TRBV2 with TRBJ2-3; TRBD1 matches at 7 bases. CDR3 length: 15 residues. Germline V CDR1 and CDR2: SNHLY, FYNNEI. With V trimmed by 5 bases and J by 2 bases, 7 bases remained unmatched. CDR3 protein: CASSYRGPFTDTQYF. The CDR3 nucleotides are TGTGCCAGCAGTTACAGGGGCCCCTTCACAGATACGCAGTATTTT. The full variable domain, with the rest looked up from reference TRBV2 and TRBJ2-3, is EPEVTQTPSHQVTQMGQEVILRCVPISNHLYFYWYRQILGQKVEFLVSFYNNEISEKSEIFDDQFSVERPDGSNFTLKIRSTKLEDSAMYFCASSYRGPFTDTQYFGPGTRLTVL.

The CDR3 DNA is TGTGCCAGCAGTGCAGACTGGGATACGCAGTATTTT. This sequence encodes CASSADWDTQYF. The chain couples TRBV2 to TRBJ2-3; D is ambiguous. V was trimmed by 4 bases and J by 6 bases, leaving 8 bases between them. The CDR3 extends over 12 amino acids. Germline V lookup: CDR1 SNHLY, CDR2 FYNNEI.

The chain uses TRBV7-6 and TRBJ2-1, with D uncertain. The V gene lost 5 bases and the J gene lost 0 bases, with 5 bases spanning the gap. This CDR3 is built from 13 residues. From germline, CDR1 is SGHVS and CDR2 FNYEAQ. Here the CDR3 DNA reads TGTGCCAGCAGCCCCCTCTCCTACAATGAGCAGTTCTTC. It translates to CASSPLSYNEQFF.

V usage is TRBV10-1 and J usage is TRBJ2-2, with D uncertain. V lost 2 bases, J lost 8 bases, and 6 bases lay in between. CDR1 WNHNN and CDR2 SYGVQD come from the germline V gene (reference sequence). The CDR3 is made up of 12 amino acids. The DNA of the CDR3 is TGCGCCAGCAGTGAGAGGATTGGGGAGCTGTTTTTT. As protein: CASSERIGELFF.

This clone was counted a few times. This chain links TRBV7-3 with TRBJ2-7; weak D call: TRBD2 (6 bases). Deletions cut 5 bases from V and 0 bases from J, with 11 bases between. The CDR3 has 14 amino acids. The germline V gene encodes CDR1 SGHTA and CDR2 FQGTGA. The CDR3 here is CASSQTSISYEQYF. CDR3 nucleotide sequence: TGTGCCAGCAGCCAGACTAGTATCTCCTACGAGCAGTACTTC. The whole variable domain, remainder taken from reference TRBV7-3 and TRBJ2-7, is GAGVSQTPSNKVTEKGKYVELRCDPISGHTALYWYRQSLGQGPEFLIYFQGTGAADDSGLPNDRFFAVRPEGSVSTLKIQRTERGDSAVYLCASSQTSISYEQYFGPGTRLTVT.

This chain uses TRBV18 with TRBJ2-7; 11 bases fit TRBD1. This CDR3 region has 15 residues. Germline CDR1 KGHSH, CDR2 LQKENI. V shed 6 bases and J 5 bases; nucleotides not matched to a gene: 9. Here the CDR3 reads CASSQDGTGGDEQYF. DNA for the CDR3: TGTGCCAGCTCGCAAGACGGGACAGGGGGAGACGAGCAGTACTTC.

The rearrangement joins TRBV5-4 to TRBJ2-7; 8 nucleotides agree with TRBD2. The junction had 5 bases not matched to a gene; V was cut back by 2 bases and J by 1 base. The length of the CDR3 is 15 residues. From germline, CDR1 is SGHNT and CDR2 YYREEE (reference sequence). In DNA, the CDR3 is TGTGCCAGCAGCTTTGGTCAGCGGGGGTCCTACGAGCAGTACTTC. Translation gives CASSFGQRGSYEQYF.

The CDR3 sequence: CASSRRLTGWQFF. CDR3 nucleotides: TGTGCCAGCAGCCGTCGTCTAACGGGATGGCAGTTCTTC. The gene calls are TRBV14 and TRBJ2-1; TRBD2 is a possible D gene (5 bases). V lost 4 bases and J 12 bases, leaving 16 bases between the germline ends. CDR1 is SGHDN, CDR2 FVKESK, per germline. The CDR3 is made up of 13 amino acids.

This clone was detected ten times or more. The genes are TRBV5-1 and TRBJ2-2; 7 bases agree with TRBD1. V shed 3 bases, J shed 4 bases, and the junction held 3 bases outside the gene matches. Germline CDR1 and CDR2: SGHRS and YFSETQ. The CDR3 totals 14 residues. The CDR3 bases are TGCGCCAGCAGCTGGGACAGTCTCACCGGGGAGCTGTTTTTT. Its translation is CASSWDSLTGELFF.

This clone was counted between two and nine times. A far larger clone lies a single base away; this is likely a read error. V and J are TRBV4-3 and TRBJ1-5; D is unresolved. The germline V gene encodes CDR1 LGHNA and CDR2 YSLEER. There are 13 residues in the CDR3. The V and J ends lost 0 bases and 4 bases respectively, with 4 bases between them. CDR3 loop: CASSQDGNQPQHF. The CDR3 nucleotides are TGCGCCAGCAGCCAAGACGGAAATCAGCCCCAGCATTTT.

This rearrangement joins TRBV30 to TRBJ2-2; tentatively, D is TRBD2 (6 bases). The germline V and J ends were trimmed by 0 bases and 7 bases, with 18 bases remaining between them. This CDR3 is 16 amino acids long. CDR1 is GTSNPN and CDR2 is SVGIG in the germline V gene (reference sequence). This CDR3 is CAWSVRAGSVVGELFF. The CDR3 bases are TGTGCCTGGAGTGTTCGGGCCGGGAGTGTTGTCGGGGAGCTGTTTTTT.

Details on this clone: Distinct nucleotide sequences in the sample also encode this CDR3. V is TRBV5-1 and J is TRBJ2-7, with D possibly matching TRBD1 (5 bases). The CDR3 runs 13 residues. Germline V gene sequence: CDR1 SGHRS, CDR2 YFSETQ. Trimming cost V 2 bases and J 2 bases, with 8 bases left between them. The CDR3 DNA follows: TGCGCCAGCAGCTTTGACAGTACCTACGAGCAGTACTTC. Protein product: CASSFDSTYEQYF.

CDR3 in amino acids: CASSDPTGRAGRYNEQFF. For the CDR3, the DNA is TGTGCCAGCAGTGACCCCACAGGCAGGGCGGGCCGATACAATGAGCAGTTCTTC. The chain couples TRBV25-1 to TRBJ2-1; possibly TRBD1 or TRBD2 for D (5 bases each). Germline CDR1 and CDR2: MGHDK and SYGVNS. Trimming removed 3 bases from V and 4 bases from J, with 22 bases in between. The CDR3 loop spans 18 amino acids.

The V call is TRBV29-1, the J call TRBJ2-3; 7 bases are a match to TRBD1. The CDR3 is 14 amino acids. V lost 5 bases to trimming and J lost 2 bases; unmatched junction nucleotides: 7. In germline, CDR1 is SQVTM, CDR2 ANQGSEA. CDR3 sequence reads: CSVTGQESTDTQYF. In DNA form, the CDR3 reads TGCAGCGTTACCGGACAGGAGTCCACAGATACGCAGTATTTT.

Of note for this clone: The same CDR3 also results from other DNA sequences found in this sample. The chain uses TRBV29-1 and TRBJ2-7, with 9 bases lining up with TRBD2. Per the germline V gene, CDR1 is SQVTM and CDR2 is ANQGSEA. Trimming at V came to 4 bases and at J to 0 bases, leaving 1 base not matched to a gene. The CDR3 runs to 13 residues. CDR3 sequence reads: CSVGSGSSYEQYF. The CDR3 DNA is TGCAGCGTTGGTAGCGGGAGCTCCTACGAGCAGTACTTC.

This clone was seen just once. The chain links TRBV7-2 to TRBJ2-4, with D possibly being TRBD2 (6 bases). Between the trimmed V and J ends, which lost 4 bases and 6 bases, there was a span of 13 bases. The CDR3 totals 14 residues. The V gene's germline CDR1 is SGHTA and CDR2 FQGNSA. CDR3 in amino acids: CASSSRMGGNIQYF. The CDR3 DNA is TGTGCCAGCAGCTCAAGGATGGGGGGAAACATTCAGTACTTC.

This sequence joins TRBV5-1 and TRBJ2-7; D perhaps matches TRBD1 (6 bases). This CDR3 is built from 15 residues. Germline assignment: CDR1 SGHRS and CDR2 YFSETQ. The V and J ends lost 0 bases and 0 bases respectively, with 10 bases between them. The CDR3 spells CASSLDRVSSYEQYF. CDR3 sequence (DNA): TGCGCCAGCAGCTTGGACAGGGTCAGCTCCTACGAGCAGTACTTC.

With respect to this clone: One base separates it from a far larger clone, so it is likely a read error. J is TRBJ1-1 and V is TRBV5-1, with D unresolved. Trimming left V 4 bases short and J 9 bases short, with 19 bases between. The CDR3 is 14 residues long. Germline loops: CDR1 SGHRS, CDR2 YFSETQ. CDR3 loop: CASSPTSGNIKAFF. In DNA form, the CDR3 reads TGCGCCAGCAGCCCGACATCGGGGAACATTAAAGCTTTCTTT.

The rearrangement joins TRBV10-3 to TRBJ2-7; TRBD2 aligns across 7 bases. V lost 0 bases to trimming and J lost 3 bases; unmatched junction nucleotides: 8. This CDR3 comprises 16 residues. The germline CDR1 and CDR2 sequences are ENHRY and SYGVKD. The CDR3 sequence: CAISESEASGLYEQYF. DNA of the CDR3: TGTGCCATCAGTGAGTCCGAGGCTAGCGGCCTCTACGAGCAGTACTTC.

For the CDR3, the DNA is TGCGCCAGCAGCTTGATGTACCTGTCGGCGAACACTGAAGCTTTCTTT. Its protein is CASSLMYLSANTEAFF. The rearrangement uses TRBV5-1 and TRBJ1-1; D remains ambiguous. The germline V and J ends were trimmed by 1 base and 1 base, with 14 bases remaining between them. The V gene's germline CDR1 is SGHRS and CDR2 YFSETQ. The CDR3 sequence is 16 residues long.

The V call is TRBV20-1, the J call TRBJ1-1; maybe TRBD1 (5 bases). With 6 bases removed from V and 11 bases from J, the gap between germline ends came to 16 bases. Germline CDR1 reads DFQATT; CDR2 reads SNEGSKA (reference sequence). The CDR3 is 11 residues long. The CDR3 loop reads CSAKWGDFAFF. The CDR3 DNA follows: TGCAGTGCGAAGTGGGGGGATTTTGCTTTCTTT.